The 26 T cell receptor beta chains given below trace back to one sample, sequenced in a study of cytomegalovirus exposure and HLA in healthy donors. The PCR employed 60 Vbeta primers together with 13 Jbeta primers. Clones were read by immunoSEQ multiplex PCR, and TCRdb kept only the in-frame ones, dropping some. The profile covers some 120,000 clones, with about 76% appearing a single time and 3% to 4% taken by the ten largest. The sequencing input was PBMCs. These receptors originate from a woman aged 25 to 39 in good health and CMV-seronegative.

The rearrangement uses TRBV19 and TRBJ2-2; D gene uncertain. CDR3 length: 15 residues. V dropped 4 bases and J dropped 3 bases, with 12 bases sitting between them. Germline CDR1 is LNHDA and CDR2 is SQIVND (reference sequence). Here the CDR3 DNA reads TGTGCCAGTAGTACGGCTAGTCGGTACACCGGGGAGCTGTTTTTT. Its protein is CASSTASRYTGELFF.

This CDR3 is CASSVTPTGHSGNTIYF. CDR3 coding DNA: TGTGCCAGCAGCGTGACGCCAACAGGGCACTCTGGAAACACCATATATTTT. The V gene is TRBV9, the J gene TRBJ1-3, with a weak D call TRBD1 (6 bases). Trimming stripped 2 bases from V and 0 bases from J, with 15 bases between. The CDR3 extends over 17 amino acids. Looked up from germline, CDR1 is SGDLS and CDR2 is YYNGEE.

The rearrangement joins TRBV7-2 to TRBJ2-3, with TRBD1 as a possible D gene (5 bases). Trimming took 10 bases from V and 1 from J, leaving 9 bases between them. This CDR3 spans 12 amino acids. In germline, CDR1 is SGHTA, CDR2 FQGNSA. The CDR3 loop reads CAIKTGTDTQYF. The CDR3 coding sequence is TGTGCCATAAAGACAGGCACAGATACGCAGTATTTT.

The rearrangement uses TRBV27 and TRBJ2-1, with a tentative D call TRBD1 (5 bases). Trimming removed 3 bases from V and 5 bases from J, with 11 bases in between. Germline V CDR1 and CDR2: MNHEY, SMNVEV (reference sequence). The CDR3 contains 14 residues. CDR3 DNA sequence: TGTGCCAGCAGTTTCAGCAGGGCTAACAATGAGCAGTTCTTC. As protein: CASSFSRANNEQFF.

The chain joins TRBV5-1 to TRBJ2-7, with 9 bases lining up with TRBD2. This CDR3 spans 14 amino acids. J lost 4 bases, V lost 4 bases, and 6 bases had no gene match. Germline V lookup: CDR1 SGHRS, CDR2 YFSETQ. CDR3 region: CASSQAGGIYEQYF. The CDR3 DNA sequence: TGCGCCAGCAGCCAAGCGGGAGGAATATACGAGCAGTACTTC.

This clone appeared a few times. V is TRBV6-4 and J is TRBJ2-2; D remains unclear. The V gene lost 5 bases and the J gene lost 6 bases, with 7 bases spanning the gap. Looked up from germline, CDR1 is MRHNA and CDR2 is SNTAGT. CDR3 size: 12 residues. The CDR3 loop is CASSRVPGELFF. The DNA for the CDR3 is TGTGCCAGCAGTCGAGTGCCCGGGGAGCTGTTTTTT.

V gene TRBV30 combines with J gene TRBJ1-1, with D hard to call. The V end was cut by 7 bases, the J end by 0 bases, with 12 bases between. Germline V gene sequence: CDR1 GTSNPN, CDR2 SVGIG (reference sequence). The CDR3 is made up of 13 amino acids. The CDR3 sequence is CASRALLNTEAFF. CDR3 sequence (DNA): TGTGCCTCGAGGGCCCTTCTGAACACTGAAGCTTTCTTT.

The chain recombines TRBV11-2 with TRBJ1-1, with 7 nucleotides matching TRBD1. This CDR3 spans 15 amino acids. V trimming: 5 bases; J trimming: 3 bases; junction bases outside the gene matches: 9. Germline V gene lookup returns CDR1 SGHAT and CDR2 FQNNGV. CDR3 nucleotides: TGTGCCAGCAGCAATACAGGGGCGCGGGACACTGAAGCTTTCTTT. This encodes CASSNTGARDTEAFF.

The chain uses TRBV29-1 and TRBJ2-5; D might be TRBD1 (6 bases). Deletions cut 3 bases from V and 5 bases from J, with 13 bases between. In germline, CDR1 is SQVTM, CDR2 ANQGSEA. This CDR3 is built from 13 residues. The CDR3 loop reads CSVDRRGRETQYF. Here the CDR3 DNA reads TGCAGCGTTGACCGCAGGGGTCGGGAGACCCAGTACTTC.

This clone has a handful of counts. The V gene is TRBV4-2, the J gene TRBJ2-5, with 13 bases matching TRBD2. The J call may be in error: the DNA end matches TRBJ2-7 better. The CDR3 runs 16 residues. Germline CDR1 reads LGHNA; CDR2 reads YNFKEQ. CDR3 in DNA: TGTGCCAGCAGCCAAGATGGGACTAGCGGGGCCTACGAGCAGTACTTC. Translation gives CASSQDGTSGAYEQYF.

The chain combines TRBV7-3 with TRBJ2-1; 8 nucleotides match TRBD2. There are 14 residues in the CDR3. J gave up 6 bases and V 5 bases, and 6 bases lay outside the gene matches. The V gene's germline CDR1 is SGHTA and CDR2 FQGTGA. CDR3 amino acids: CASSELAEPNEQFF. For the CDR3, the DNA is TGTGCCAGCAGCGAACTAGCGGAGCCCAATGAGCAGTTCTTC.

The chain joins TRBV6-4 to TRBJ2-1; D possibly corresponds to TRBD2 (5 bases). The length of the CDR3 is 15 residues. V shed 4 bases and J shed 6 bases, with 16 bases lying between them. Germline loops: CDR1 MRHNA, CDR2 SNTAGT. The DNA of the CDR3 is TGTGCCAGCAGTGTGGGAGACGTCGGGCTCAATGAGCAGTTCTTC. It specifies CASSVGDVGLNEQFF.

J is TRBJ1-1 and V is TRBV5-1; D uncertain. CDR1 is SGHRS and CDR2 is YFSETQ in the germline V gene. This CDR3 region has 14 residues. The V gene lost 4 bases and the J gene lost 5 bases, with 15 bases spanning the gap. The CDR3 protein is CASSVEGVGTEAFF. In nucleotides, the CDR3 is TGCGCCAGCAGCGTCGAGGGAGTCGGGACTGAAGCTTTCTTT.

J is TRBJ1-1 and V is TRBV6-5, with no clear D. Germline loops: CDR1 MNHEY, CDR2 SVGAGI. This CDR3 contains 13 residues. V lost 6 bases, J lost 1 base, and 9 bases lay in between. Written as DNA, the CDR3 is TGTGCCAGCAGACGTACAGAGAACACTGAAGCTTTCTTT. Amino acid sequence: CASRRTENTEAFF.

Remarks on this clone: The identical CDR3 is also encoded by other nucleotide sequences in the sample. V gene TRBV14 combines with J gene TRBJ2-1; 7 nucleotides agree with TRBD2. Trimming took 1 base from V and 0 from J; bases not matched to a gene: 3. Germline V gene sequence: CDR1 SGHDN, CDR2 FVKESK. The CDR3 is 16 residues long. CDR3 loop: CASSQVGGSSYNEQFF. The CDR3 bases are TGTGCCAGCAGCCAAGTGGGCGGGAGCTCCTACAATGAGCAGTTCTTC.

This chain connects TRBV15 to TRBJ2-6; no reliable D call. The CDR3 covers 15 residues. The V gene's germline CDR1 is LNHNV and CDR2 YYDKDF (reference sequence). The V gene lost 0 bases and the J gene lost 0 bases, with 3 bases spanning the gap. The CDR3, as DNA: TGTGCCACCAGCAGAGACAACTCTGGGGCCAACGTCCTGACTTTC. Protein: CATSRDNSGANVLTF.

The chain employs TRBV6-5 and TRBJ2-2; possible D gene TRBD1, 6 bases. Germline CDR1 and CDR2: MNHEY and SVGAGI. The CDR3 contains 15 residues. With 2 bases removed from V and 4 bases from J, the gap between germline ends came to 11 bases. The CDR3 DNA sequence: TGTGCCAGCAGTTACACTATACAGGGCACCGGGGAGCTGTTTTTT. Protein: CASSYTIQGTGELFF.

The chain employs TRBV6-6 and TRBJ2-5; a weak D match, TRBD1 (7 bases). Germline CDR1 MNHNY, CDR2 SVGAGI (reference sequence). The CDR3 sequence is 16 residues long. Trimming left V 1 base short and J 4 bases short, with 16 bases between. The CDR3 spells CASSYWGAQGGETQYF. Here the CDR3 DNA reads TGTGCCAGCAGTTACTGGGGGGCCCAGGGGGGAGAGACCCAGTACTTC.

This chain joins TRBV7-6 and TRBJ2-2; D may be TRBD1 (5 bases). The CDR3 extends over 13 amino acids. V lost 3 bases and J 5 bases, leaving 7 bases between the germline ends. Germline V gene lookup returns CDR1 SGHVS and CDR2 FNYEAQ. As DNA, the CDR3 is TGTGCCAGCAGCTTTGCAGGGACCGGGGAGCTGTTTTTT. It is translated as CASSFAGTGELFF.

The chain recombines TRBV25-1 with TRBJ1-3; no firm D call. This CDR3 spans 13 amino acids. Germline values: CDR1 MGHDK, CDR2 SYGVNS. V shed 4 bases and J shed 1 base, with 5 bases lying between them. The CDR3 is CASSAGSGNTIYF. For the CDR3, the DNA is TGTGCCAGCAGTGCCGGTTCTGGAAACACCATATATTTT.

The chain is built from TRBV9 and TRBJ2-3; 8 bases align to TRBD2. The CDR3 length is 18 residues. V dropped 3 bases and J dropped 0; count of bases not matched to a gene: 12. Germline CDR1 is SGDLS and CDR2 is YYNGEE. The CDR3 loop is CASSADYVASGSTDTQYF. CDR3 coding DNA: TGTGCCAGCAGCGCCGATTATGTGGCTAGCGGGAGCACAGATACGCAGTATTTT.

The chain recombines TRBV5-4 with TRBJ2-5; D is ambiguous. The DNA end favors TRBJ2-7, so the J call may be wrong. The CDR3 totals 12 residues. Germline V gives CDR1 SGHNT, CDR2 YYREEE (reference sequence). The CDR3 sequence: CASSLHHYEQYF. For the CDR3, the DNA is TGTGCCAGCAGCTTGCACCATTACGAGCAGTACTTC.

The chain links TRBV11-2 to TRBJ1-1, with 9 positions matching TRBD1. After removal of 4 bases from V and 8 bases from J, the junction contained 11 bases not matched to a gene. The CDR3 has 15 residues. Germline CDR1 and CDR2: SGHAT and FQNNGV. The CDR3 sequence is CASSSPGQGNREAFF. Here the CDR3 DNA reads TGTGCCAGCAGCTCTCCGGGACAGGGTAATAGAGAAGCTTTCTTT.

The V call is TRBV19, the J call TRBJ1-5; D not certain. There are 15 residues in the CDR3. Per the germline V gene, CDR1 is LNHDA and CDR2 is SQIVND (reference sequence). Trimming removed 0 bases at V and 1 base at J, with 7 bases between. This CDR3 is CASSIDRVSNQPQHF. The CDR3 region has the DNA TGTGCCAGTAGTATAGACCGGGTCAGCAATCAGCCCCAGCATTTT. The whole variable domain, filled in from reference TRBV19 and TRBJ1-5, reads DGGITQSPKYLFRKEGQNVTLSCEQNLNHDAMYWYRQDPGQGLRLIYYSQIVNDFQKGDIAEGYSVSREKKESFPLTVTSAQKNPTAFYLCASSIDRVSNQPQHFGDGTRLSIL.

This chain uses TRBV5-1 with TRBJ2-7; 7 bases align to TRBD2. This CDR3 comprises 14 residues. Germline V gives CDR1 SGHRS, CDR2 YFSETQ. V lost 6 bases, J lost 4 bases, and 10 bases stayed unmatched. CDR3 in DNA: TGCGCCAGCATGTTGGGAGGGCCGGGATACGAGCAGTACTTC. As protein: CASMLGGPGYEQYF.

The V call is TRBV11-2, the J call TRBJ1-5; D not certain. The CDR3 has 13 residues. CDR1 and CDR2 from the germline V gene are SGHAT and FQNNGV. With 5 bases removed from V and 6 bases from J, the gap between germline ends came to 11 bases. CDR3 DNA sequence: TGTGCCAGCAGCAACCGGGGTGGTCAGCCCCAGCATTTT. It is translated as CASSNRGGQPQHF.